This T cell receptor beta chain stems from a study of blood T cells in healthy people across ages. About the research overall: Researchers report that template switching captured about one barcoded beta molecule per two T cells. Findings of the study overall: The lack of PBMC sorting stopped any conclusive naive versus antigen-experienced comparison. Possibly, changes in expanded clonotypes were confounded because donor CMV status was unknown.

V shed 2 bases and J shed 10 bases, with 9 bases lying between them. In germline, CDR1 is MNHEY, CDR2 SVGAGI. The CDR3 consists of 12 residues. A second roughly 6 to 11 cycle PCR used barcoded and J-beta primers. TCRdb passed the 5' RACE reads through MiXCR, listing each CDR3 protein once. The sample holds about 780,000 distinct CDR3 sequences, about 46% seen once. Regarding this clonotype: Its antigen is undetermined.

This clonotype was obtained from an older man in good health. Material for sequencing was blood. This chain connects TRBV6-5 to TRBJ2-1; D unclear. DNA of the CDR3: TGTGCCAGCAGTTACAATTCCAGGGAGCAGTTCTTC. Translation: CASSYNSREQFF.